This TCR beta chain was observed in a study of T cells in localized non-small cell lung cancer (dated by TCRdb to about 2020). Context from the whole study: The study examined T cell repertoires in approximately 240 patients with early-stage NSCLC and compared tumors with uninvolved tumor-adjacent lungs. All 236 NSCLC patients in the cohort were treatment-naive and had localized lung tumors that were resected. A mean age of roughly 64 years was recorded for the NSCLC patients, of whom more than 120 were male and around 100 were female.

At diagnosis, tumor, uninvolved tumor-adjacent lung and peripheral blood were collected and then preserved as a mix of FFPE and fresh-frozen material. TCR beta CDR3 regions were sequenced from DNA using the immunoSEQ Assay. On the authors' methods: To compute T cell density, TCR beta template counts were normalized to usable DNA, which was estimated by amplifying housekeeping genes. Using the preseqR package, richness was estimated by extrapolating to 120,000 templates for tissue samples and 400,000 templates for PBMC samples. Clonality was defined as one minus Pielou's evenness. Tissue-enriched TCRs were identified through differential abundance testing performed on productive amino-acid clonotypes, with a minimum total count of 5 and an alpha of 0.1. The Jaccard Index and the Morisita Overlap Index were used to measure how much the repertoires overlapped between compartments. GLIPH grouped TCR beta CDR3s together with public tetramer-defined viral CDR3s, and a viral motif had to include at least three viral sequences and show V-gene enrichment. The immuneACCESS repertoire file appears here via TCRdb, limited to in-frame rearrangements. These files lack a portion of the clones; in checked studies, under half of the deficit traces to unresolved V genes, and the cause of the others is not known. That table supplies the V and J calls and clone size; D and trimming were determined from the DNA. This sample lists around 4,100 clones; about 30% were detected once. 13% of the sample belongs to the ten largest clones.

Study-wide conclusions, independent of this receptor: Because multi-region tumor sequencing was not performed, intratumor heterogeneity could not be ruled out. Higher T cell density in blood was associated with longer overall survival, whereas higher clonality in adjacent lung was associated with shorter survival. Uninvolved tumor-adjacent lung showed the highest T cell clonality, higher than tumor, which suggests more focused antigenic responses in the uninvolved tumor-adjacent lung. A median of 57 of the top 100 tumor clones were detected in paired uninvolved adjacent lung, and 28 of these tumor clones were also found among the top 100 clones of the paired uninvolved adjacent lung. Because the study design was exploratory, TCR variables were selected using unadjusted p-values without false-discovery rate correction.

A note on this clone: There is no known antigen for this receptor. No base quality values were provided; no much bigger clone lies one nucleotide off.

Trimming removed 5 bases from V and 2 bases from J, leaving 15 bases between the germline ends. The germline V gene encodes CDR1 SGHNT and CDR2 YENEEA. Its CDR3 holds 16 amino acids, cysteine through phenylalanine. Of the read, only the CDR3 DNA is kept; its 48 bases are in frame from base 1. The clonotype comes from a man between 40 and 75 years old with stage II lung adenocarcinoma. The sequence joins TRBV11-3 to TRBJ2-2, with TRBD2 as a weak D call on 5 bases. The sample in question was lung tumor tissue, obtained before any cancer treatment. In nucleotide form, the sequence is TGTGCCAGCAGCCATAATCGGGGTATTAACACCGGGGAGCTGTTTTTT. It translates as CASSHNRGINTGELFF.